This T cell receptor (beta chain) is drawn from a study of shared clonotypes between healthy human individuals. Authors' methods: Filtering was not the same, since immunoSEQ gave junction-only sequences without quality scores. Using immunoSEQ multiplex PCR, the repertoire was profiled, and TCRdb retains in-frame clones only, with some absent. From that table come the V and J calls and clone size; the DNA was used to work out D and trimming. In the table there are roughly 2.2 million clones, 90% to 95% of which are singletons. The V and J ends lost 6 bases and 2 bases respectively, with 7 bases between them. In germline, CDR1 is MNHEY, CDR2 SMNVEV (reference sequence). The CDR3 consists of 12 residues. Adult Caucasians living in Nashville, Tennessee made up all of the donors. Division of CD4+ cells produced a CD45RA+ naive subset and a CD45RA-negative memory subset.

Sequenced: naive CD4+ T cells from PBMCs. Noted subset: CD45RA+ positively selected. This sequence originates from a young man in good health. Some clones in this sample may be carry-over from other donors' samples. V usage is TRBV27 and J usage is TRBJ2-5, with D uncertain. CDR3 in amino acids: CASSKTQETQYF. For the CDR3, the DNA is TGTGCCAGCAGCAAAACACAAGAGACCCAGTACTTC.